This T cell receptor (beta chain) was recorded in a study of blood T cell repertoires in COVID-19. Generated by immunoSEQ multiplex PCR, the TCRdb table keeps only in-frame clones and is missing some. The sample carries 150,000 or so clones, around 83% recorded once. V was pared by 0 bases and J by 2 bases, with 2 bases of the junction left unmatched. The CDR3 has 16 residues. Looked up from germline, CDR1 is LGHNA and CDR2 is YNFKEQ. This clone has just a few counts. This TCR was recovered from a woman between 45 and 65 years old in a cohort sampled during active or convalescent COVID-19. The chain uses TRBV4-2 and TRBJ2-7, with 12 bases lining up with TRBD2. Sequencing input: peripheral blood. In nucleotides, the CDR3 is TGTGCCAGCAGCCAAGATCCTAGCGGGGGGGCCTACGAGCAGTACTTC. This gives the protein CASSQDPSGGAYEQYF.